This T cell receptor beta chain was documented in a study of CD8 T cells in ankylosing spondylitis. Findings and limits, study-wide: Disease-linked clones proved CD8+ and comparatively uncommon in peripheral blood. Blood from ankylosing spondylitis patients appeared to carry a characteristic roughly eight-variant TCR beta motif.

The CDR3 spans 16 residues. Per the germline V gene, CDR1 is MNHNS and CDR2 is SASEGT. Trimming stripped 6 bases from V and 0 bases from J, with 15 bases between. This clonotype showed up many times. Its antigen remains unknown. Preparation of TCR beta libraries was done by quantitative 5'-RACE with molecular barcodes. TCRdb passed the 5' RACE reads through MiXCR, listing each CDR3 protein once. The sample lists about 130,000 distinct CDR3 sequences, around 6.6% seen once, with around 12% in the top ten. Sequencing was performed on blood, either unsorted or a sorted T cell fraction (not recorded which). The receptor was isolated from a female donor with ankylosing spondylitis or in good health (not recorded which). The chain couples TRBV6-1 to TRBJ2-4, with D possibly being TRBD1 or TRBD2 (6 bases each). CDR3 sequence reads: CASRPGAHLAKNIQYF. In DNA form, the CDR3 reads TGTGCCAGCAGGCCGGGGGCCCACCTAGCCAAAAACATTCAGTACTTC.